Below are 27 T cell receptor beta chains sequenced from a single sample in a study of cytomegalovirus exposure and HLA in healthy donors. Generated by immunoSEQ multiplex PCR, the TCRdb table keeps only in-frame clones and is missing some. The data show about 200,000 clones, around nine tenths seen once. Source material: PBMCs. Receptors originate from a woman under 30 in good health and CMV-seropositive.

The rearrangement joins TRBV27 to TRBJ2-1, with D possibly being TRBD1 (5 bases). CDR3 length equals 12 residues. V was pared by 6 bases and J by 7 bases, with 10 bases between. From germline, CDR1 is MNHEY and CDR2 SMNVEV (reference sequence). CDR3 sequence reads: CASREAGNEQFF. The CDR3 nucleotides are TGTGCCAGCAGGGAAGCAGGGAATGAGCAGTTCTTC.

The chain recombines TRBV6-5 with TRBJ2-2, with a weak D call TRBD1 (6 bases). Trimming took off 2 bases at V and 6 bases at J, with 13 bases between the two ends. The CDR3 has 15 amino acids. Looked up from germline, CDR1 is MNHEY and CDR2 is SVGAGI. The CDR3: CASSYGGQNSGELFF. The CDR3 DNA is TGTGCCAGCAGTTACGGGGGACAAAACTCCGGGGAGCTGTTTTTT.

The genes are TRBV7-2 and TRBJ2-2; 11 bases match TRBD1. Trimming took 5 bases from V and 4 from J; bases not matched to a gene: 6. The CDR3 spans 16 residues. CDR1 SGHTA and CDR2 FQGNSA come from the germline V gene. The CDR3 DNA sequence: TGTGCCAGCAGCCCGGACAGGGGGCGAGGCACCGGGGAGCTGTTTTTT. Translating gives CASSPDRGRGTGELFF. Full variable domain (outside the CDR3, taken from reference TRBV7-2 and TRBJ2-2): GAGVSQSPSNKVTEKGKDVELRCDPISGHTALYWYRQSLGQGLEFLIYFQGNSAPDKSGLPSDRFSAERTGGSVSTLTIQRTQQEDSAVYLCASSPDRGRGTGELFFGEGSRLTVL.

The chain is built from TRBV10-3 and TRBJ1-1, with 7 bases lining up with TRBD1. The junction had 9 bases not matched to a gene; V was cut back by 0 bases and J by 5 bases. This CDR3 is built from 16 residues. The germline gives CDR1 ENHRY, CDR2 SYGVKD. For the CDR3, the DNA is TGTGCCATCAGTGAGTCGTTTTTACCAGGGGGGACTGAAGCTTTCTTT. It yields the protein CAISESFLPGGTEAFF.

This clone was picked up a small number of times. The V call is TRBV7-9, the J call TRBJ2-2, with D possibly matching TRBD1 (6 bases). CDR1 and CDR2 from the germline V gene are SEHNR and FQNEAQ (reference sequence). The CDR3 is 13 amino acids. With 10 bases removed from V and 5 bases from J, the gap between germline ends came to 14 bases. CDR3 DNA: TGTGCCACTAACCAACAGGGAACCGGGGAGCTGTTTTTT. Its protein product is CATNQQGTGELFF.

V is TRBV9 and J is TRBJ1-1; D is unclear. Germline CDR1 and CDR2: SGDLS and YYNGEE. The CDR3 covers 15 residues. V was pared by 0 bases and J by 1 base, with 10 bases between. The CDR3 loop is CASSVEATGNTEAFF. The CDR3, as DNA: TGTGCCAGCAGCGTAGAGGCTACGGGGAACACTGAAGCTTTCTTT.

About this clone: This sample also contains other DNA sequences that code for the same CDR3. This sequence joins TRBV5-1 and TRBJ2-7; 8 nucleotides match TRBD1. V lost 3 bases, J lost 2 bases, and 1 base stayed unmatched. Germline lookup yields CDR1 SGHRS and CDR2 YFSETQ. CDR3 size: 13 residues. CDR3 in amino acids: CASSSQGAYEQYF. In DNA form, the CDR3 reads TGCGCCAGCAGCTCACAGGGGGCCTACGAGCAGTACTTC. Based on the CDR3 plus reference TRBV5-1 and TRBJ2-7, the full variable domain is KAGVTQTPRYLIKTRGQQVTLSCSPISGHRSVSWYQQTPGQGLQFLFEYFSETQRNKGNFPGRFSGRQFSNSRSEMNVSTLELGDSALYLCASSSQGAYEQYFGPGTRLTVT.

This sequence joins TRBV7-6 and TRBJ2-2; 7 bases line up with TRBD1. The germline V gene has CDR1 SGHVS and CDR2 FNYEAQ. There are 16 residues in the CDR3. Unmatched junction bases numbered 11, after V lost 5 bases and J lost 5 bases. The DNA of the CDR3 is TGTGCCAGCAGCCTCCGCGCGACAGGGATTACCGGGGAGCTGTTTTTT. This sequence encodes CASSLRATGITGELFF.

The chain carries TRBV9 and TRBJ2-1, with a weak D call TRBD2 (6 bases). Germline CDR1 is SGDLS and CDR2 is YYNGEE. V lost 3 bases and J 2 bases, leaving 18 bases between the germline ends. The CDR3 consists of 17 residues. The CDR3 bases are TGTGCCAGCAGCGCGGAGGGCTTCCTGGACGCCTACAATGAGCAGTTCTTC. Amino acid sequence: CASSAEGFLDAYNEQFF.

The gene calls are TRBV28 and TRBJ1-2; D is perhaps TRBD1 (6 bases). The CDR3 runs 15 residues. Germline CDR1 is MDHEN and CDR2 is SYDVKM. Trimming shortened V by 6 bases and J by 2 bases, and 16 bases separated the two germline ends. The CDR3 DNA reads TGTGCCAGCAGCAAGAACAGGGTGGACAACTATGGCTACACCTTC. The encoded protein is CASSKNRVDNYGYTF.

Regarding this clone: The sample holds other DNA sequences that translate to the same CDR3. The rearrangement uses TRBV27 and TRBJ2-7; tentatively, D is TRBD2 (5 bases). CDR3 size: 13 residues. Germline-derived CDR1 and CDR2 are MNHEY and SMNVEV (reference sequence). V was clipped by 5 bases and J by 0 bases, with 8 bases between them. This CDR3 reads CASSSGGSYEQYF. The CDR3 region has the DNA TGTGCCAGCAGTAGCGGTGGCTCCTACGAGCAGTACTTC.

The rearrangement uses TRBV18 and TRBJ2-3; D possibly corresponds to TRBD1 (5 bases). V was cut by 1 base and J by 8 bases, with 7 bases left in between. CDR3 size: 12 residues. In germline, CDR1 is KGHSH, CDR2 LQKENI. The CDR3 spells CASSPLGVTQYF. The CDR3 DNA is TGTGCCAGCTCACCACTAGGGGTTACGCAGTATTTT.

About this clone itself: Germline is not matched at one junction end, which may reflect a read error. The chain has TRBV20-1 and TRBJ1-1; D is unclear. Germline V lookup: CDR1 DFQATT, CDR2 SNEGSKA (reference sequence). The CDR3 runs to 11 residues. In nucleotides, the CDR3 is TGCAGTGCTAGAGATTTGGCGGCCGAAATCTTT. Translating gives CSARDLAAEIF.

A few counts support this clone. V and J are TRBV19 and TRBJ2-2; D is undetermined. Between the trimmed V and J ends, which lost 3 bases and 1 base, there was a span of 3 bases. Germline V CDR1 and CDR2: LNHDA, SQIVND (reference sequence). The CDR3 runs 13 residues. CDR3 coding DNA: TGTGCCAGTAGTATGAGGAACACCGGGGAGCTGTTTTTT. Translating it yields CASSMRNTGELFF.

The chain employs TRBV19 and TRBJ2-7; a weak D match, TRBD2 (5 bases). There are 13 residues in the CDR3. Trimming shortened V by 7 bases and J by 3 bases, and 13 bases separated the two germline ends. CDR1 is LNHDA and CDR2 is SQIVND in the germline V gene (reference sequence). The CDR3 DNA reads as TGTGCCAGTAACATGCGGGTAGGCTACGAGCAGTACTTC. Its protein product is CASNMRVGYEQYF.

The genes are TRBV5-1 and TRBJ1-4, with 7 bases matching TRBD1. After removal of 4 bases from V and 0 bases from J, the junction contained 3 bases not matched to a gene. The CDR3 extends over 15 amino acids. Per the germline V gene, CDR1 is SGHRS and CDR2 is YFSETQ. In DNA form, the CDR3 reads TGCGCCAGCAGCCCGGGGACAGCAACTAATGAAAAACTGTTTTTT. Protein sequence: CASSPGTATNEKLFF.

The CDR3 DNA reads TGCGCCAGCAGCTTGGATGGCAGGGGAAAAGGAGCTTTCTTT. Amino acids: CASSLDGRGKGAFF. V is TRBV5-1 and J is TRBJ1-1; TRBD1 might be the D (6 bases). This CDR3 has 14 amino acids. Germline lookup yields CDR1 SGHRS and CDR2 YFSETQ. V lost 0 bases and J lost 10, with 16 bases in between.

This chain connects TRBV5-6 to TRBJ2-7; D unresolved. The V end was cut by 4 bases, the J end by 4 bases, with 6 bases between. Germline CDR1 SGHDT, CDR2 YYEEEE. The CDR3 has 11 residues. Here the CDR3 DNA reads TGTGCCAGCAGCCGTAATTACGAGCAGTACTTC. Translation: CASSRNYEQYF.

The chain is built from TRBV5-4 and TRBJ2-1; D may be TRBD1 (5 bases). Germline V CDR1 and CDR2: SGHNT, YYREEE (reference sequence). The CDR3 is 14 residues long. V gave up 4 bases and J gave up 1 base, with 9 bases separating them. CDR3 loop: CASSRTLSYNEQFF. In nucleotides, the CDR3 is TGTGCCAGCAGCCGGACACTGTCCTACAATGAGCAGTTCTTC.

The chain has TRBV30 and TRBJ2-1, with D uncertain. This CDR3 contains 14 residues. Germline V lookup: CDR1 GTSNPN, CDR2 SVGIG (reference sequence). V was clipped by 2 bases and J by 4 bases, with 12 bases between them. Here the CDR3 DNA reads TGTGCCTGGAGTAGTAGTGCTTCTTACAATGAGCAGTTCTTC. Protein sequence: CAWSSSASYNEQFF.

This clone was picked up a small number of times. V is TRBV7-3 and J is TRBJ2-2, with D possibly TRBD2 on 5 matching bases. The germline V gene encodes CDR1 SGHTA and CDR2 FQGTGA. Deletions cut 7 bases from V and 4 bases from J, with 13 bases between. The CDR3 consists of 14 residues. The CDR3 is CASKKGGVTGELFF. The DNA of the CDR3 is TGTGCCAGCAAGAAAGGAGGTGTCACCGGGGAGCTGTTTTTT.

CDR3 nucleotides: TGTGCCAGCAGCCAACGACTAGCAGACACCGGGGAGCTGTTTTTT. Translated, it gives CASSQRLADTGELFF. V usage is TRBV7-6 and J usage is TRBJ2-2, with 7 bases identical to TRBD2. Losses at the gene ends were 5 bases for V and 3 bases for J; bases not matched to a gene: 6. Germline V gene lookup returns CDR1 SGHVS and CDR2 FNYEAQ. This CDR3 has 15 residues. The whole variable domain, filled in from reference TRBV7-6 and TRBJ2-2, reads GAGVSQSPRYKVTKRGQDVALRCDPISGHVSLYWYRQALGQGPEFLTYFNYEAQQDKSGLPNDRFSAERPEGSISTLTIQRTEQRDSAMYRCASSQRLADTGELFFGEGSRLTVL.

The gene calls are TRBV5-1 and TRBJ2-3; 13 nucleotides align to TRBD2. Trimming took 4 bases from V and 0 from J; bases not matched to a gene: 11. In germline, CDR1 is SGHRS, CDR2 YFSETQ. The CDR3 runs 19 residues. CDR3: CASSIRGLAGEDSTDTQYF. The CDR3 DNA reads as TGCGCCAGCAGCATACGTGGACTAGCGGGAGAAGATAGCACAGATACGCAGTATTTT.

The V and J genes are TRBV27 and TRBJ1-1; the D gene is possibly TRBD1 (5 bases). The V gene lost 1 base and the J gene lost 3 bases, with 15 bases spanning the gap. The CDR3 covers 16 residues. Looked up from germline, CDR1 is MNHEY and CDR2 is SMNVEV (reference sequence). This CDR3 reads CASSLFRREAHTEAFF. CDR3 bases: TGTGCCAGCAGTTTATTTCGCAGGGAGGCCCACACTGAAGCTTTCTTT.

This chain uses TRBV28 with TRBJ2-3, with TRBD1 as a possible D gene (5 bases). V was trimmed by 4 bases and J by 7 bases, leaving 18 bases between them. Germline V gene lookup returns CDR1 MDHEN and CDR2 SYDVKM. There are 15 residues in the CDR3. DNA for the CDR3: TGTGCCAGCAGTTCGTCGACAGTTACGGGCTATACGCAGTATTTT. Protein product: CASSSSTVTGYTQYF. Combining the CDR3 with reference TRBV28 and TRBJ2-3 gives the whole variable domain DVKVTQSSRYLVKRTGEKVFLECVQDMDHENMFWYRQDPGLGLRLIYFSYDVKMKEKGDIPEGYSVSREKKERFSLILESASTNQTSMYLCASSSSTVTGYTQYFGPGTRLTVL.

The chain couples TRBV4-1 to TRBJ1-4; TRBD1 might be the D (5 bases). Per the germline V gene, CDR1 is MGHRA and CDR2 is YSYEKL. The CDR3 loop spans 19 amino acids. Trimming shortened V by 3 bases and J by 2 bases, and 22 bases separated the two germline ends. CDR3 nucleotide sequence: TGCGCCAGCAGCCATTTACGCGGGGGGGTTAAAGGGACTAATGAAAAACTGTTTTTT. This gives the protein CASSHLRGGVKGTNEKLFF.

The genes are TRBV7-3 and TRBJ2-1; 10 bases match TRBD1. The CDR3 sequence is 15 residues long. Germline values: CDR1 SGHTA, CDR2 FQGTGA. With 5 bases clipped from V and 7 bases from J, the junction kept 8 bases outside the gene matches. In nucleotides, the CDR3 is TGTGCCAGCAGCGAGGACAGGGGGGTCTGGAATGAGCAGTTCTTC. It yields the protein CASSEDRGVWNEQFF.